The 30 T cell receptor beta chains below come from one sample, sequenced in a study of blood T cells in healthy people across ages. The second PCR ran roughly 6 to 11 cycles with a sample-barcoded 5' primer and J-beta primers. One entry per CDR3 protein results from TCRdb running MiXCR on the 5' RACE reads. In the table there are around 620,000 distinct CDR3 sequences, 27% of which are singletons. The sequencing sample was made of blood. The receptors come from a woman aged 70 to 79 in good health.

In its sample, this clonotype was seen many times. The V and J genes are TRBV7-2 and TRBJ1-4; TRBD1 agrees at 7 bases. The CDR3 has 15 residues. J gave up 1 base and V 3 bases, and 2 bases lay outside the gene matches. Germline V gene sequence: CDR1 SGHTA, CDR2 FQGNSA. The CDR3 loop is CASSLRTGTNEKLFF. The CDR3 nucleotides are TGTGCCAGCAGCTTGAGGACAGGAACTAATGAAAAACTGTTTTTT.

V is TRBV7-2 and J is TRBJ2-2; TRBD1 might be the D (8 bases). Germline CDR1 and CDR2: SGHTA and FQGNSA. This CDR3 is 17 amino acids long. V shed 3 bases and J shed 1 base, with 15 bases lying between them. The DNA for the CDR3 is TGTGCCAGCAGCTTTCAGGGGGGGACAGGGAACACCGGGGAGCTGTTTTTT. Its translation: CASSFQGGTGNTGELFF. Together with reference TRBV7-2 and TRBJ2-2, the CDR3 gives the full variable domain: GAGVSQSPSNKVTEKGKDVELRCDPISGHTALYWYRQSLGQGLEFLIYFQGNSAPDKSGLPSDRFSAERTGGSVSTLTIQRTQQEDSAVYLCASSFQGGTGNTGELFFGEGSRLTVL.

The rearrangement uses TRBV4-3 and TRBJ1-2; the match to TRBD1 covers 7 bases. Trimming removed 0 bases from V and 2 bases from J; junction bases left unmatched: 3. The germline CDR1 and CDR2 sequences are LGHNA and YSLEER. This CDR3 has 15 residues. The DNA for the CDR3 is TGCGCCAGCAGCCAAGAATCGGGACAGAACTATGGCTACACCTTC. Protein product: CASSQESGQNYGYTF.

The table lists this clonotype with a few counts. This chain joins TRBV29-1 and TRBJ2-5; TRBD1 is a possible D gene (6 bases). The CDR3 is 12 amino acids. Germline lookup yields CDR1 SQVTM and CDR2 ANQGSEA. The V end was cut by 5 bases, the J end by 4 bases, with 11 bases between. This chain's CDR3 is CSVYGGGETQYF. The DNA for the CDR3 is TGCAGCGTTTATGGGGGCGGAGAGACCCAGTACTTC. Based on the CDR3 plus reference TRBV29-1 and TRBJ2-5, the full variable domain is SAVISQKPSRDICQRGTSLTIQCQVDSQVTMMFWYRQQPGQSLTLIATANQGSEATYESGFVIDKFPISRPNLTFSTLTVSNMSPEDSSIYLCSVYGGGETQYFGPGTRLLVL.

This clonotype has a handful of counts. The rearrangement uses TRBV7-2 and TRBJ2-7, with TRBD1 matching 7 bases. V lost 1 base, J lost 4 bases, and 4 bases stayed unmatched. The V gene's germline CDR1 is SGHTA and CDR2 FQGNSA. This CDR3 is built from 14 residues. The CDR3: CASSLEPGQYEQYF. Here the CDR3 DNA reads TGTGCCAGCAGCTTAGAGCCGGGACAGTACGAGCAGTACTTC.

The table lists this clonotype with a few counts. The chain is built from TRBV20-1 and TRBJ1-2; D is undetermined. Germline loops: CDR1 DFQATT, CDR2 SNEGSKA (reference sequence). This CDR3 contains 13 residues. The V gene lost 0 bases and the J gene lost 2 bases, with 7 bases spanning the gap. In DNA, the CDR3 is TGCAGTGCTAGAGAGGGCGGAAACTATGGCTACACCTTC. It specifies CSAREGGNYGYTF.

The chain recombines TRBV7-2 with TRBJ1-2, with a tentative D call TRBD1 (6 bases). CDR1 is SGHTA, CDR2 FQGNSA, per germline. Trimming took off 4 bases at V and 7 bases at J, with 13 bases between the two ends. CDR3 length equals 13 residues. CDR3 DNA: TGTGCCAGCAGCTCGAGGGGGGCCGGTGGCTACACCTTC. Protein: CASSSRGAGGYTF.

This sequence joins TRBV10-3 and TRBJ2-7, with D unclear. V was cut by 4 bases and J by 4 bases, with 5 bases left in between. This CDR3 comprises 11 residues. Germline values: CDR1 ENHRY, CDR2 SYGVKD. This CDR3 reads CAISAVYEQYF. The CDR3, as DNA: TGTGCCATCAGTGCCGTTTACGAGCAGTACTTC.

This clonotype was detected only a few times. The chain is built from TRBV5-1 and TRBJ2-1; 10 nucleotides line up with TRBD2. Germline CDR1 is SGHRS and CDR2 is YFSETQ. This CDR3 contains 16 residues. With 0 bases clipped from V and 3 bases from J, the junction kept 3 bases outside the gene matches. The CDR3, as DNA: TGCGCCAGCAGCTTGGTAGCGGGGGGAGGCTACAATGAGCAGTTCTTC. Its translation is CASSLVAGGGYNEQFF. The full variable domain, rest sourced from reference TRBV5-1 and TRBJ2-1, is KAGVTQTPRYLIKTRGQQVTLSCSPISGHRSVSWYQQTPGQGLQFLFEYFSETQRNKGNFPGRFSGRQFSNSRSEMNVSTLELGDSALYLCASSLVAGGGYNEQFFGPGTRLTVL.

The CDR3 here is CASSLVSGVSYEQYF. The CDR3 nucleotides read TGTGCCAGCAGCTTAGTCAGCGGAGTCTCCTACGAGCAGTACTTC. This chain uses TRBV7-9 with TRBJ2-7, with D possibly TRBD2 on 5 matching bases. V gave up 1 base and J gave up 0 bases, with 10 bases separating them. This CDR3 spans 15 amino acids. Germline V lookup: CDR1 SEHNR, CDR2 FQNEAQ (reference sequence).

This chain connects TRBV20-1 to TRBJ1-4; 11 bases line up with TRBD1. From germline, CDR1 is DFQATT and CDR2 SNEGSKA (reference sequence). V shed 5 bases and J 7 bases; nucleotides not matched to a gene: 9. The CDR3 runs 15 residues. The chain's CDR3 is CSAGTGGVRGEKLFF. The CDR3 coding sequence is TGCAGTGCTGGGACAGGGGGAGTTCGTGGTGAAAAACTGTTTTTT.

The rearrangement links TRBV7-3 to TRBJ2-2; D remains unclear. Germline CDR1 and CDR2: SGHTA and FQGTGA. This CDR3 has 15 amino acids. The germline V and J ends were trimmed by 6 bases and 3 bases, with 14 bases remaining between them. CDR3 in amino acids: CASSPTVQHTGELFF. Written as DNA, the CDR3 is TGTGCCAGCAGTCCTACTGTTCAGCACACCGGGGAGCTGTTTTTT.

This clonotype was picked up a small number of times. The CDR3 spells CASSPFQGMETQYF. Here the CDR3 DNA reads TGTGCCAGCAGCCCTTTCCAGGGGATGGAGACCCAGTACTTC. This chain joins TRBV7-2 and TRBJ2-5; tentative D call: TRBD1 (6 bases). V was clipped by 5 bases and J by 5 bases, with 15 bases between them. CDR1 is SGHTA and CDR2 is FQGNSA in the germline V gene. The CDR3 is 14 residues long.

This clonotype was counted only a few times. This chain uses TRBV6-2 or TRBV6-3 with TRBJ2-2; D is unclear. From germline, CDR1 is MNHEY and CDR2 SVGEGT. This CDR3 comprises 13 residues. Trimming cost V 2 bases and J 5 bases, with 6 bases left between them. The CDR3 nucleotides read TGTGCCAGCAGTTACGCCCGGACCGGGGAGCTGTTTTTT. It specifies CASSYARTGELFF.

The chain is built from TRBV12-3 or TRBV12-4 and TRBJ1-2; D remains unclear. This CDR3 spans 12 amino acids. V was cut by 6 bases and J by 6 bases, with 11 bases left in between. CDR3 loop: CASSFSRNGYTF. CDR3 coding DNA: TGTGCCAGCAGCTTCAGCCGGAATGGCTACACCTTC.

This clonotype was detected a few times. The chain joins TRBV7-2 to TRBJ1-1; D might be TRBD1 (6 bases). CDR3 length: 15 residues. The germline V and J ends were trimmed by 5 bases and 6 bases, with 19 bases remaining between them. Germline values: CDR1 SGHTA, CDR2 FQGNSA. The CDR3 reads CASSDRRGAGAEAFF. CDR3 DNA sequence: TGTGCCAGCAGCGACCGAAGGGGGGCGGGCGCTGAAGCTTTCTTT.

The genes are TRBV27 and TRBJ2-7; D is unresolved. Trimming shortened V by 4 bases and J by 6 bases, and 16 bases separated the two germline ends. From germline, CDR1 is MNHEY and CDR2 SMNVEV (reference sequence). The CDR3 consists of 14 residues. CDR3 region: CASSSVALISEQYF. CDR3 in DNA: TGTGCCAGCAGTTCAGTCGCTCTTATTTCCGAGCAGTACTTC.

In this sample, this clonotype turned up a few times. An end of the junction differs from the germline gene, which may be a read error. The CDR3: CSARGGRGGYDEQFF. The CDR3 DNA reads as TGCAGTGCTAGAGGAGGTCGGGGGGGCTACGATGAGCAGTTCTTC. The gene calls are TRBV20-1 and TRBJ2-1; 8 positions agree with TRBD2. The CDR3 length is 15 residues. The V gene's germline CDR1 is DFQATT and CDR2 SNEGSKA (reference sequence).

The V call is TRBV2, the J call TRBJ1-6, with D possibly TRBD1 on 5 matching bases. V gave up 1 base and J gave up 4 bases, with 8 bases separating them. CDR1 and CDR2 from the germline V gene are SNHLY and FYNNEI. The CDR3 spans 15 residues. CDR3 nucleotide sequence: TGTGCCAGCAGTGAAGGGGGCGGGTATAATTCACCCCTCCACTTT. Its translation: CASSEGGGYNSPLHF. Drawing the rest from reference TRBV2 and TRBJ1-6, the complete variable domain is EPEVTQTPSHQVTQMGQEVILRCVPISNHLYFYWYRQILGQKVEFLVSFYNNEISEKSEIFDDQFSVERPDGSNFTLKIRSTKLEDSAMYFCASSEGGGYNSPLHFGNGTRLTVT.

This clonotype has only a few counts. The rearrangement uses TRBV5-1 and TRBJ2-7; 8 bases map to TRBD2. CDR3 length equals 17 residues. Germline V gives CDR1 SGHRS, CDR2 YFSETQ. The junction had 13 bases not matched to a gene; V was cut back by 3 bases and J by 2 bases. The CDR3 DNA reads TGCGCCAGCAGCTATGAGGGGGGTAGCGGGGCGACCTACGAGCAGTACTTC. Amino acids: CASSYEGGSGATYEQYF.

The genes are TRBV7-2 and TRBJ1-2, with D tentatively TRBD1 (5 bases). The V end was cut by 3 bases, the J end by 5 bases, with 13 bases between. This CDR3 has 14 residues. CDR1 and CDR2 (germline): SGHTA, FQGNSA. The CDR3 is CASSFGTVLYGYTF. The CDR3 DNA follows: TGTGCCAGCAGCTTCGGGACCGTACTTTATGGCTACACCTTC.

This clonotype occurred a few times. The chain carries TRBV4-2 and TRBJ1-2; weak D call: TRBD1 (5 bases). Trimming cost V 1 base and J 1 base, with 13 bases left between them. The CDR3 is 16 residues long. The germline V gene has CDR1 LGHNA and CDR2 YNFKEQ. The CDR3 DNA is TGTGCCAGCAGCCAAGTAGGCGGGGGGAGTAACTATGGCTACACCTTC. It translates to CASSQVGGGSNYGYTF.

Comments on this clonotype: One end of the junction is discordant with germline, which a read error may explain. CDR3: CATSRARRERFF. The CDR3 DNA is TGTGCCACCAGCAGAGCTCGAAGGGAGCGGTTCTTC. The chain has TRBV15 and TRBJ2-1, with D possibly matching TRBD2 (5 bases). The CDR3 has 12 residues. Germline values: CDR1 LNHNV, CDR2 YYDKDF (reference sequence).

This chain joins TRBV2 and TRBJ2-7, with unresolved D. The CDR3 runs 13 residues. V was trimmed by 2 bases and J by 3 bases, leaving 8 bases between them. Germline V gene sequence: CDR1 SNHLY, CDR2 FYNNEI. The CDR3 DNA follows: TGTGCCAGCAGTGAATTTGGATTCTACGAGCAGTACTTC. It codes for CASSEFGFYEQYF.

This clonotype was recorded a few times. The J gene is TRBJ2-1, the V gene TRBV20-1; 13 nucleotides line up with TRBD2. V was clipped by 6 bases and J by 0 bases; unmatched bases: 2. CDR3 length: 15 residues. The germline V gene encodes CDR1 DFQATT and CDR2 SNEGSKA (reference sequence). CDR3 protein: CSARLAGGSYNEQFF. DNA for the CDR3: TGCAGTGCCCGACTAGCGGGGGGCTCCTACAATGAGCAGTTCTTC.

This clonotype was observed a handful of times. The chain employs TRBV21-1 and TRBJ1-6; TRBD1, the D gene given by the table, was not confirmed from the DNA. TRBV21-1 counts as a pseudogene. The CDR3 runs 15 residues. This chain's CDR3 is CASSKDREYNSPLHF. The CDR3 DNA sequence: TGTGCCAGCAGCAAGGACAGGGAGTATAATTCACCCCTCCACTTT.

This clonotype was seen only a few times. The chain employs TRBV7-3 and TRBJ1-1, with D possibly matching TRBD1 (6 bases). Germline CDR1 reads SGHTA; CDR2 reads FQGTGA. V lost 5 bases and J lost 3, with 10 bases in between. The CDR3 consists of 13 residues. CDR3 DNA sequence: TGTGCCAGCAGCCGAGCAGGGGACACTGAAGCTTTCTTT. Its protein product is CASSRAGDTEAFF.

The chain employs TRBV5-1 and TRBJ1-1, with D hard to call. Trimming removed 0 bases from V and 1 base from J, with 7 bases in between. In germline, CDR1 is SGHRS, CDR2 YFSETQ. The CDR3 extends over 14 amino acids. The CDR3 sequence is CASSLATANTEAFF. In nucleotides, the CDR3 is TGCGCCAGCAGCTTGGCAACAGCGAACACTGAAGCTTTCTTT.

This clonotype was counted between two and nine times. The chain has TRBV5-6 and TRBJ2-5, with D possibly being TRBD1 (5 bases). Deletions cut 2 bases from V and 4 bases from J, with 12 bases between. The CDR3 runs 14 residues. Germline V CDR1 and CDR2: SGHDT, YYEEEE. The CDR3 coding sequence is TGTGCCAGCAGCTTAAGGGGTAGCCCAGAGACCCAGTACTTC. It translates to CASSLRGSPETQYF.

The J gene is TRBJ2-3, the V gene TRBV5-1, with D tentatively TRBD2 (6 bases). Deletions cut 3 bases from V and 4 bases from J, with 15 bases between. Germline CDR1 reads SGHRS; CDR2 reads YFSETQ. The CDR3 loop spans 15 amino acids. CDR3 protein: CASSSMGSGADTQYF. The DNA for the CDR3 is TGCGCCAGCAGCTCAATGGGGTCGGGGGCAGATACGCAGTATTTT.